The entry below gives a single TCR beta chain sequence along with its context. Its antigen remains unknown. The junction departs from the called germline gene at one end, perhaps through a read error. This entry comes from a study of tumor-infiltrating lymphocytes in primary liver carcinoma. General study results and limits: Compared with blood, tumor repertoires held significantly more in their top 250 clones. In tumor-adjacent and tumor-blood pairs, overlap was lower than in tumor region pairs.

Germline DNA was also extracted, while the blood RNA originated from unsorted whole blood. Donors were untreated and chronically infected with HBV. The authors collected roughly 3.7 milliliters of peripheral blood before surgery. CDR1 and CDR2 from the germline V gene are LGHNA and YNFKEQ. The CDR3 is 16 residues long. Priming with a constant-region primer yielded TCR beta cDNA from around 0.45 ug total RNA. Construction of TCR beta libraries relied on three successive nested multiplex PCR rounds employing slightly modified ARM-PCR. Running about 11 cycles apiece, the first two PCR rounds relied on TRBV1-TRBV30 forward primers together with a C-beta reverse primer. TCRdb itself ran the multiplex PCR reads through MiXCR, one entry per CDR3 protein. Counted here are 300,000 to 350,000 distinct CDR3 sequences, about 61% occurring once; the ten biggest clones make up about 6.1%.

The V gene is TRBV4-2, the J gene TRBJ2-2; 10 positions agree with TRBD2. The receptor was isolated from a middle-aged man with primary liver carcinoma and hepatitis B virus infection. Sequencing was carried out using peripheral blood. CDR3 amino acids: CAGSQDRLAGTRELFF. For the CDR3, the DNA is TGTGCCGGCAGCCAAGATCGACTAGCGGGCACCCGGGAGCTGTTTTTT.